The 10 T cell receptor beta chains below were found in one sample sequenced in a study of cytomegalovirus exposure and HLA in healthy donors. Primers included in the PCR were 60 Vbeta and 13 Jbeta primers. Data came from immunoSEQ multiplex PCR; TCRdb stores just in-frame clones and leaves some out. The sample records roughly 170,000 clones, over 60% being singletons. Sample: PBMCs. The receptors were sampled from a young woman in good health and CMV-seronegative.

V is TRBV11-2 and J is TRBJ2-2; D is possibly TRBD2 (6 bases). V dropped 3 bases and J dropped 4 bases, with 9 bases sitting between them. CDR1 and CDR2 from the germline V gene are SGHAT and FQNNGV. The CDR3 extends over 14 amino acids. This chain's CDR3 is CASSFVGGTGELFF. DNA for the CDR3: TGTGCCAGCAGCTTTGTGGGGGGCACCGGGGAGCTGTTTTTT.

The chain combines TRBV28 with TRBJ2-1; 13 bases fit TRBD2. Trimming at V came to 3 bases and at J to 7 bases, leaving 3 bases not matched to a gene. This CDR3 spans 15 amino acids. Germline-derived CDR1 and CDR2 are MDHEN and SYDVKM. The CDR3 is CASSLRTSGRNEQFF. The DNA of the CDR3 is TGTGCCAGCAGTTTGAGGACTAGCGGGAGAAATGAGCAGTTCTTC.

This chain links TRBV19 with TRBJ1-5; the D gene is possibly TRBD1 (6 bases). Trimming took 1 base from V and 7 from J, leaving 14 bases between them. The CDR3 has 15 residues. Germline V lookup: CDR1 LNHDA, CDR2 SQIVND (reference sequence). The CDR3 DNA reads TGTGCCAGTAGTATAGGCAGGGGCGTGGGACAGCCCCAGCATTTT. Its translation is CASSIGRGVGQPQHF.

The V call is TRBV28, the J call TRBJ1-1; 7 nucleotides line up with TRBD1. Germline V lookup: CDR1 MDHEN, CDR2 SYDVKM. Unmatched junction bases numbered 4, after V lost 5 bases and J lost 1 base. This CDR3 has 14 amino acids. The CDR3 sequence is CASSKDRENTEAFF. The CDR3 DNA reads TGTGCCAGCAGTAAAGACAGGGAGAACACTGAAGCTTTCTTT.

This clone was counted many times. The rearrangement joins TRBV13 to TRBJ2-7, with 7 bases identical to TRBD2. J gave up 3 bases and V 1 base, and 9 bases lay outside the gene matches. The length of the CDR3 is 16 residues. Germline V gives CDR1 PRHDT, CDR2 FYEKMQ (reference sequence). CDR3 DNA: TGTGCCAGCAGCTTAGCTCCTTTCGGGAGGAGCTACGAGCAGTACTTC. This sequence encodes CASSLAPFGRSYEQYF.

V is TRBV5-4 and J is TRBJ1-1; the D gene is possibly TRBD1 (6 bases). Per the germline V gene, CDR1 is SGHNT and CDR2 is YYREEE (reference sequence). The V gene lost 4 bases and the J gene lost 1 base, with 14 bases spanning the gap. The CDR3 has 15 amino acids. The CDR3 region has the DNA TGTGCCAGCAGCCCCATGGGGGCGGCGAACACTGAAGCTTTCTTT. Protein: CASSPMGAANTEAFF.

The gene calls are TRBV5-4 and TRBJ2-5, with 13 bases that match TRBD2. V trimming: 1 base; J trimming: 0 bases; junction bases outside the gene matches: 12. CDR3 length: 20 amino acids. CDR1 and CDR2 (germline): SGHNT, YYREEE (reference sequence). CDR3 sequence: CASSLWSGTSGEQYQETQYF. The CDR3 DNA is TGTGCCAGCAGCTTGTGGTCCGGGACTAGCGGGGAACAGTACCAAGAGACCCAGTACTTC. Full variable domain (missing parts from reference TRBV5-4 and TRBJ2-5): ETGVTQSPTHLIKTRGQQVTLRCSSQSGHNTVSWYQQALGQGPQFIFQYYREEENGRGNFPPRFSGLQFPNYSSELNVNALELDDSALYLCASSLWSGTSGEQYQETQYFGPGTRLLVL.

This clone was picked up a small number of times. The chain carries TRBV5-4 and TRBJ1-4; TRBD1 aligns across 10 bases. The CDR3 is 13 amino acids. V trimming: 9 bases; J trimming: 7 bases; junction bases outside the gene matches: 6. Per germline, CDR1 SGHNT and CDR2 YYREEE (reference sequence). CDR3 DNA sequence: TGTGCCACAGGGACAGGGGTGCCTGAAAAACTGTTTTTT. Its translation: CATGTGVPEKLFF.

The chain carries TRBV5-6 and TRBJ2-7; unclear D gene. The CDR3 has 13 amino acids. Germline loops: CDR1 SGHDT, CDR2 YYEEEE. V lost 0 bases to trimming and J lost 4 bases, with 8 bases between them. The CDR3, as DNA: TGTGCCAGCAGCTTGGGACGGAGATACGAGCAGTACTTC. Translated, it gives CASSLGRRYEQYF.

There are a few counts of this clone. Compared with germline, one end of the junction differs, possibly owing to a read error. This rearrangement joins TRBV5-5 to TRBJ1-2; D is unclear. The CDR3 contains 16 residues. Germline loops: CDR1 SGHKS, CDR2 YYEKEE (reference sequence). The CDR3 is CASSLAEWQTFYGYPF. CDR3 DNA sequence: TGTGCCAGCAGTTTGGCGGAGTGGCAGACGTTCTATGGCTACCCCTTC.